Listed here are 18 T cell receptor beta chains from one sample, sequenced in a study of cytomegalovirus exposure and HLA in healthy donors. Primers for the PCR totalled 60 Vbeta and 13 Jbeta. Some clones are missing from TCRdb's copy, which holds only in-frame ones; the method was immunoSEQ multiplex PCR. In the table there are roughly 180,000 clones, about 68% of which are singletons. The sample was PBMCs. These receptors originate from a female donor in good health and CMV-seronegative.

The gene calls are TRBV4-2 and TRBJ2-1; 10 bases match TRBD1. The CDR3 length is 17 residues. CDR1 and CDR2 from the germline V gene are LGHNA and YNFKEQ. V dropped 1 base and J dropped 0; count of bases not matched to a gene: 3. The CDR3 reads CASSQGQGASSYNEQFF. The CDR3 nucleotides read TGTGCCAGCAGCCAAGGACAGGGGGCGAGCTCCTACAATGAGCAGTTCTTC.

In its sample, this clone was seen many times. DNA for the CDR3: TGTGCCATCATTGCAGACTCTGGAAACACCATATATTTT. Residues: CAIIADSGNTIYF. The chain recombines TRBV10-3 with TRBJ1-3, with D hard to call. Germline CDR1 ENHRY, CDR2 SYGVKD. The length of the CDR3 is 13 residues. V dropped 7 bases and J dropped 0 bases, with 7 bases sitting between them.

The rearrangement links TRBV30 to TRBJ1-1, with a weak D call TRBD1 (6 bases). Germline CDR1 reads GTSNPN; CDR2 reads SVGIG (reference sequence). Trimming took off 5 bases at V and 3 bases at J, with 13 bases between the two ends. This CDR3 spans 13 amino acids. The DNA for the CDR3 is TGTGCCTGGGGGTGGGGGGGCCACACTGAAGCTTTCTTT. Amino acid sequence: CAWGWGGHTEAFF.

The V gene is TRBV27, the J gene TRBJ2-3; 9 bases agree with TRBD2. The V and J ends lost 3 bases and 6 bases, in that order; junction bases with no gene match: 7. Germline values: CDR1 MNHEY, CDR2 SMNVEV (reference sequence). The CDR3 length is 15 residues. This CDR3 reads CASSFSGRLGDTQYF. As DNA, the CDR3 is TGTGCCAGCAGTTTCAGCGGGAGGCTGGGGGATACGCAGTATTTT.

This chain connects TRBV4-3 to TRBJ2-7; weak D call: TRBD2 (5 bases). V was clipped by 3 bases and J by 0 bases, with 12 bases between them. Germline V gene lookup returns CDR1 LGHNA and CDR2 YSLEER. This CDR3 has 15 residues. The DNA for the CDR3 is TGCGCCAGCAGCCAGCAACTAGGATCCTCCTACGAGCAGTACTTC. It translates to CASSQQLGSSYEQYF.

This clone was detected a few times. The chain combines TRBV28 with TRBJ1-2; D is unclear. The CDR3 has 16 residues. Deletions cut 4 bases from V and 6 bases from J, with 21 bases between. In germline, CDR1 is MDHEN, CDR2 SYDVKM. CDR3 protein: CASSSAPRSAANGYTF. The CDR3 DNA is TGTGCCAGCAGTTCCGCCCCGCGGTCAGCAGCCAATGGCTACACCTTC.

This clone appeared a few times. The chain has TRBV19 and TRBJ2-5; 8 bases align to TRBD1. The end of the DNA is better explained by TRBJ2-7, so the J call may be wrong. The CDR3 runs 12 residues. The germline V gene encodes CDR1 LNHDA and CDR2 SQIVND (reference sequence). DNA of the CDR3: TGTGCCAGTAGGATTGACAGGGGCGAGCAGTACTTC. Residues: CASRIDRGEQYF.

This chain joins TRBV19 and TRBJ2-3, with D possibly matching TRBD1 (6 bases). V lost 6 bases and J 2 bases, leaving 9 bases between the germline ends. The CDR3 runs to 13 residues. Per germline, CDR1 LNHDA and CDR2 SQIVND (reference sequence). CDR3 DNA: TGTGCCAGTAGGGACAGCGTCACAGATACGCAGTATTTT. Translating gives CASRDSVTDTQYF.

This clone was counted a single time. The junction departs from germline at one end; a sequencing error may be responsible. The chain uses TRBV2 and TRBJ1-5; no definite D call. This CDR3 region has 16 residues. The germline CDR1 and CDR2 sequences are SNHLY and FYNNEI. The DNA for the CDR3 is TGTGCCAGCAGTCAAGCACCTCCCAGGAGCAATCAGCCCCAGCATTTT. It specifies CASSQAPPRSNQPQHF. The variable domain in full, with the rest retrieved from reference TRBV2 and TRBJ1-5, is EPEVTQTPSHQVTQMGQEVILRCVPISNHLYFYWYRQILGQKVEFLVSFYNNEISEKSEIFDDQFSVERPDGSNFTLKIRSTKLEDSAMYFCASSQAPPRSNQPQHFGDGTRLSIL.

This chain joins TRBV4-1 and TRBJ2-1; TRBD2 agrees at 9 bases. Unmatched junction bases numbered 14, after V lost 4 bases and J lost 7 bases. Germline assignment: CDR1 MGHRA and CDR2 YSYEKL. This CDR3 has 17 residues. CDR3 loop: CASSRTPLGGRVNEQFF. Here the CDR3 DNA reads TGCGCCAGCAGCCGGACCCCCCTGGGCGGGAGGGTAAATGAGCAGTTCTTC.

The chain couples TRBV28 to TRBJ1-3; D not certain. The germline gives CDR1 MDHEN, CDR2 SYDVKM. The CDR3 contains 18 residues. V was trimmed by 6 bases and J by 2 bases, leaving 23 bases between them. The CDR3 reads CASSPRGIRRPTGNTIYF. DNA for the CDR3: TGTGCCAGCAGCCCACGCGGGATCAGGAGGCCAACTGGAAACACCATATATTTT.

The chain links TRBV28 to TRBJ2-3, with a weak D call TRBD1 (5 bases). Germline CDR1 MDHEN, CDR2 SYDVKM. The V gene lost 7 bases and the J gene lost 3 bases, with 20 bases spanning the gap. The CDR3 sequence is 16 residues long. Written as DNA, the CDR3 is TGTGCCAGCATTGCACTGTGGGGCGGTCCTACAGATACGCAGTATTTT. Its protein is CASIALWGGPTDTQYF.

This clone was detected a few times. The V gene is TRBV18, the J gene TRBJ1-2; no clear D gene. The CDR3 spans 12 residues. Germline V gene data show CDR1 as KGHSH and CDR2 as LQKENI. V was clipped by 10 bases and J by 3 bases, with 12 bases between them. CDR3 coding DNA: TGTGCCACCGAACAGAGTTACTATGGCTACACCTTC. It yields the protein CATEQSYYGYTF.

This clone appeared a single time. This chain joins TRBV7-9 and TRBJ2-7, with D possibly being TRBD1 (6 bases). Germline assignment: CDR1 SEHNR and CDR2 FQNEAQ (reference sequence). V lost 5 bases and J lost 5, with 13 bases in between. The CDR3 is made up of 13 amino acids. The CDR3 sequence is CASSLRGEDEQYF. CDR3 sequence (DNA): TGTGCCAGCAGCCTCAGGGGAGAGGACGAGCAGTACTTC.

The rearrangement links TRBV7-2 to TRBJ2-1; D is ambiguous. The germline V and J ends were trimmed by 6 bases and 0 bases, with 12 bases remaining between them. In germline, CDR1 is SGHTA, CDR2 FQGNSA. The CDR3 has 15 residues. The CDR3 region is CASSLTASSYNEQFF. In nucleotides, the CDR3 is TGTGCCAGCAGTTTAACAGCAAGCTCCTACAATGAGCAGTTCTTC.

This clone has just a few counts. This chain connects TRBV9 to TRBJ1-4, with 7 bases aligning to TRBD1. Germline V lookup: CDR1 SGDLS, CDR2 YYNGEE. Trimming removed 3 bases from V and 6 bases from J; junction bases left unmatched: 5. This CDR3 is 14 amino acids long. The chain's CDR3 is CASSAGTAYEKLFF. CDR3 DNA sequence: TGTGCCAGCAGCGCCGGGACAGCTTATGAAAAACTGTTTTTT. Variable domain in full (rest from reference TRBV9 and TRBJ1-4): DSGVTQTPKHLITATGQRVTLRCSPRSGDLSVYWYQQSLDQGLQFLIQYYNGEERAKGNILERFSAQQFPDLHSELNLSSLELGDSALYFCASSAGTAYEKLFFGSGTQLSVL.

The V and J genes are TRBV12-5 and TRBJ1-6; TRBD1 agrees at 9 bases. CDR3 length: 17 amino acids. J lost 0 bases, V lost 1 base, and 1 base had no gene match. Germline V gives CDR1 LGHNT, CDR2 FRNRAP. This chain's CDR3 is CASGLDRGRSYNSPLHF. The DNA of the CDR3 is TGTGCTAGTGGTTTGGACAGGGGGCGCTCCTATAATTCACCCCTCCACTTT.

The rearrangement joins TRBV27 to TRBJ1-4; 9 bases match TRBD1. The CDR3 covers 12 residues. Germline V gene lookup returns CDR1 MNHEY and CDR2 SMNVEV (reference sequence). Trimming at V came to 6 bases and at J to 11 bases, leaving 4 bases not matched to a gene. Here the CDR3 DNA reads TGTGCCAGCAGACTCGGGACAGGGAAACTGTTTTTT. It specifies CASRLGTGKLFF.